Listed here is a single T cell receptor (beta chain). This clone was counted a few times. Its antigen target is currently unknown. The record has no base qualities; no much larger clone is one base away. V drops 11 bases and J drops 7 bases, leaving 17 bases in between. Its CDR3 holds 12 amino acids, cysteine through phenylalanine. Only the CDR3 region is kept as DNA, spanning 36 bases read in frame from base 1. CDR1 and CDR2, looked up from the germline V gene (reference sequence), are LNHNV and YYDKDF. Collaborating institutions collected whole blood in K2EDTA tubes following their own protocols. For TCRbeta analysis, collaborator samples were shipped as frozen whole blood, as isolated PBMCs, or as DNA extracted from either sample type. TCRbeta CDR3 regions were amplified from genomic DNA using the immunoSEQ Assay, a bias-controlled multiplex PCR. The study's own analysis went as follows. Nucleated cell counts per sample were estimated from amplification of reference gene primers within the assay. To quantify the absolute abundance of each unique TCRbeta CDR3 rearrangement, sequence reads were collapsed and filtered. For each sample, productive Simpson clonality was calculated as the square root of Simpson's diversity index over productive rearrangements. The table was pulled from immuneACCESS by TCRdb, which kept in-frame rearrangements only. Such tables lose some clones; where checked, under half of the loss comes from unresolved V genes, and the rest has no known cause. Clone size and the V and J calls come from that table; the DNA yielded D and trimming. For this sample the table gives roughly 200,000 clones, of which over 70% were detected only once. In total, the top ten clones hold about 7.2% of the sample.

The record originates from a study of blood T cell repertoires in COVID-19 (dated by TCRdb to 2018 to 2020). Context from the whole study: Samples from collaborators originated in the United States, Italy and Spain and spanned both the acute and convalescent phases of COVID-19. The material from the prospective study consisted of cDNA or gDNA derived from T cells, B-cell-depleted T cells, or PBMCs. The dataset comprised deeply sampled blood TCRbeta repertoires from subjects exposed to, actively infected with, or recovered from COVID-19. The repertoires were released in a freely available public database meant as a resource for research on the immune response to SARS-CoV-2. The samples were drawn from two sources: the first 160 participants of the ongoing ImmuneRACE study, and 1,254 subjects contributed by 6 global collaborators. The sample metadata nearly always contained a de-identified subject ID, COVID-19 status, age in years and sex. Where available, HLA class I and class II types were obtained from metadata supplied by the sample provider rather than from assay-based typing. The paper as a whole reports these results and caveats: The quantity of clinical and demographic metadata differed by source and by participant and was supplied without curation.

The clonotype comes from a man between 60 and 75 years old with acute or convalescent COVID-19. The sequence links TRBV15 to TRBJ1-2; the D gene is perhaps TRBD1, from 6 matching bases. What was sequenced was peripheral blood. CDR3 sequence: CASSQGSRGYTF. In nucleotides, the sequence is TGTGCCTCAAGTCAGGGGTCGCGTGGCTACACCTTC. Reference TRBV15 and TRBJ1-2 genes cover what lies past the CDR3, so the full variable domain is DAMVIQNPRYQVTQFGKPVTLSCSQTLNHNVMYWYQQKSSQAPKLLFHYYDKDFNNEADTPDNFQSRRPNTSFCFLDIRSPGLGDTAMYLCASSQGSRGYTFGSGTRLTVV.